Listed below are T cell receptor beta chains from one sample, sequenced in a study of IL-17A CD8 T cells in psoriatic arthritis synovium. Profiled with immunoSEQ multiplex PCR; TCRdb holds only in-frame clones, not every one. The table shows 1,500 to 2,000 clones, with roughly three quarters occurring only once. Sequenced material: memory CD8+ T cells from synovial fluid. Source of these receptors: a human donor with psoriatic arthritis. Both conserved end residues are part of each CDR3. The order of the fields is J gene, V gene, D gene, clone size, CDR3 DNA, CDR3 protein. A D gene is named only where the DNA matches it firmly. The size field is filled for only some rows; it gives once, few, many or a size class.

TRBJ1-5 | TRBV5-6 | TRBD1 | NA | TGTGCCAGCAGTCAGGGGGGCAATCAGCCCCAGCATTTT | CASSQGGNQPQHF
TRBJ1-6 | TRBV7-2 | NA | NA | TGTGCCAGCAGCTTTGGAGGGGCCGGTTCACCCCTCCACTTT | CASSFGGAGSPLHF
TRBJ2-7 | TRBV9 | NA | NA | TGTGCCAGCAGCGTAGAGGGGGGGAGTACGGCCTACGAGCAGTACTTC | CASSVEGGSTAYEQYF
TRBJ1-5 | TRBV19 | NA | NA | TGTGCCAGTAGTATAGGAGGGAAATGGGGGGAAAATCAGCCCCAGCATTTT | CASSIGGKWGENQPQHF
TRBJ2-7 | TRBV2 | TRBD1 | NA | TGTGCCAGCACGACAGGGGAATCCTACGAGCAGTACTTC | CASTTGESYEQYF
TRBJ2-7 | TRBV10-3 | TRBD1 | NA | TGTGCCAACTCCGTTGGGACAGGGGGCTACGAGCAGTACTTC | CANSVGTGGYEQYF
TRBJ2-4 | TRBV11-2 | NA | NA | TGTGCCAGCAGCTTAGATGACAGAGGGCTGTATCCCAAAAACATTCAGTACTTC | CASSLDDRGLYPKNIQYF
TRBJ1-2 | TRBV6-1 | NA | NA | TGTGCCAGCAGTGTTCAGGACAGAGATAACTATGGCTACACCTTC | CASSVQDRDNYGYTF
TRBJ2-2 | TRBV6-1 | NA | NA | TGTGCCAGCAGTGACCGAGGGGGAGGAACCGGGGAGCTGTTTTTT | CASSDRGGGTGELFF
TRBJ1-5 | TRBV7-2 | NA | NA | TGTGCCAGCAGCTTAGGGTCTGTTTTGGGCAATCAGCCCCAGCATTTT | CASSLGSVLGNQPQHF
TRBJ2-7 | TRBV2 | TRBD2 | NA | TGTGCCAGCAGTGAAGCAACAGGGACTAGCTTCTCCGAGCAGTACTTC | CASSEATGTSFSEQYF
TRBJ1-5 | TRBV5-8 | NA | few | TGTGCCAGCAGCTTGGGACACAGCAATCAGCCCCAGCATTTT | CASSLGHSNQPQHF
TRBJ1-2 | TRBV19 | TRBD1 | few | TGTGCCAGTACGGATTGGGGACAGGGGAAGGACTATGGCTACACCTTC | CASTDWGQGKDYGYTF
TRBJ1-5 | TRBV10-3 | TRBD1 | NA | TGTGCCATCAGTGACCCAGGGGGGAATCAGCCCCAGCATTTT | CAISDPGGNQPQHF
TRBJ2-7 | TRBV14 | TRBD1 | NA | TGTGCCAGCAGCCCTCTATGGGACAGGGCCGCCCTAATACCGTACGAGCAGTACTTC | CASSPLWDRAALIPYEQYF
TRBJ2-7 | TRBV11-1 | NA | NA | TGTGCCAGCAGCTCAGACCCGGGACACCGTCTCGACGAGCAGTACTTC | CASSSDPGHRLDEQYF
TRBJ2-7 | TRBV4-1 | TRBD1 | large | TGCGCCAGCTCGGCAGGGACAGGGGAGGGGTACGAGCAGTACTTC | CASSAGTGEGYEQYF
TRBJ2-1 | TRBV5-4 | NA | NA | TGTGCCAGCAGCAATAATCAGGGGTTCAATGAGCAGTTCTTC | CASSNNQGFNEQFF
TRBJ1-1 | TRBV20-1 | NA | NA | TGCAGTGCTAGCTGGGGCCTTGAAGCTTTCTTT | CSASWGLEAFF
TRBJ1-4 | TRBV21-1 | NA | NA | TGTGCCAGCAACTACAGGGTCAAGGATGAAAAACTGTTTTTT | CASNYRVKDEKLFF
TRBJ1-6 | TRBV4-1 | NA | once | TGCGCCAGCAGCCAAGATGGGGCAGCCCCTTATAATTCACCCCTCCACTTT | CASSQDGAAPYNSPLHF
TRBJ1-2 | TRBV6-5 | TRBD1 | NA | TGTGCCAGCAGTGGATGGACAGGATTTATCTATGGCTACACCTTC | CASSGWTGFIYGYTF
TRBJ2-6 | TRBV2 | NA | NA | TGTGCCAGCAGTGAGCGGGGACACTCTAGGGCCAACGTCCTGACTTTC | CASSERGHSRANVLTF
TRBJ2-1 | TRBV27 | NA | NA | TGTGCCAGCAGTTTATACCGGGAGAGGGGCTACAATGAGCAGTTCTTC | CASSLYRERGYNEQFF
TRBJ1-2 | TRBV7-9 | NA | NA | TGTGCCAGCAGCTTCCGGGACACTTTCTATGGCTACACCTTC | CASSFRDTFYGYTF
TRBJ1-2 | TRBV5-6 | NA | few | TGTGCCAGCAGCTTGGGTGGCGTGTCCAGCTATGGCTACACCTTC | CASSLGGVSSYGYTF
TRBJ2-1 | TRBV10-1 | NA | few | TGCGCCAGCAGTGAAGGCGTGGAGGGCAATGAGCAGTTCTTC | CASSEGVEGNEQFF
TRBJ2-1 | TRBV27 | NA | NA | TGTGCCAGCAGTCCCCTTGGCGGGGCGTTGAATGAGCAGTTCTTC | CASSPLGGALNEQFF
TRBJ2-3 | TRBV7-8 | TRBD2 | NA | TGTGCCAGCAGCCGGACTAGCGGGGACACAGATACGCAGTATTTT | CASSRTSGDTDTQYF
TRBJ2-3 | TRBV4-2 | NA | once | TGTGCCAGCAGCCAAGTTAGCTCCTCATTAGATACGCAGTATTTT | CASSQVSSSLDTQYF
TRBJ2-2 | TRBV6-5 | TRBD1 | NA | TGTGCCAGCAGTTACTCAGTGGACAGGGTGGCCGGGGAGCTGTTTTTT | CASSYSVDRVAGELFF
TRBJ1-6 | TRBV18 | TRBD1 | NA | TGTGCCAGCGGACAGGCATCCTATAATTCACCCCTCCACTTT | CASGQASYNSPLHF
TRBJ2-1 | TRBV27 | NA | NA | TGTGCCAGCAGTTTAAGTAGTCTCGGCTACAATGAGCAGTTCTTC | CASSLSSLGYNEQFF
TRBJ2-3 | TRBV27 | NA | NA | TGTGCCAGCAGTTCACAGGGGCCCGGGGGGTCGTATTTT | CASSSQGPGGSYF
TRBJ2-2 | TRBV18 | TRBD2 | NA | TGTGCCAGCTCACCACGGGGACTAGCGGGAGTGGAGCTGTTTTTT | CASSPRGLAGVELFF
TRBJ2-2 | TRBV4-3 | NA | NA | TGCGCCAGCAGGGCCTTTCGGGAGAGGACGAACACCGGGGAGCTGTTTTTT | CASRAFRERTNTGELFF
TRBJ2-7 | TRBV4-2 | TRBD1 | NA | TGTGCCAGCAGCCCAACTCTGGGACAGGGCAACGAGCAGTACTTC | CASSPTLGQGNEQYF
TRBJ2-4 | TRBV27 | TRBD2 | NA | TGTGCCAGCAGTTTCGCGGGGGGAGAACTCAAAAACATTCAGTACTTC | CASSFAGGELKNIQYF
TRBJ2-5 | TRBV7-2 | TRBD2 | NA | TGTGCCAGCAGCAGCCCACTAGCGGGGGCCCTTGGGACCCAGTACTTC | CASSSPLAGALGTQYF
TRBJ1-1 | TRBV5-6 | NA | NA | TGTGCCAGCACCGGAGGGGAGGTGGGCACTGAAGCTTTCTTT | CASTGGEVGTEAFF
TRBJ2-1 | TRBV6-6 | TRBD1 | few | TGTGCCAGCAGTGCGTTGGGACAGGGGCTTGAGCAGTTCTTC | CASSALGQGLEQFF
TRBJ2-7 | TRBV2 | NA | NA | TGTGCCAGCTTTACACCGTACGAGCAGTACTTC | CASFTPYEQYF
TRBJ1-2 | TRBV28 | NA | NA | TGTGCCAGCAGTTTTAGGGGGGCCTTCTATGGCTACACCTTC | CASSFRGAFYGYTF
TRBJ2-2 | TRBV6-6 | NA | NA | TGTGCCAGCAGCCCCTGGGTCGGGGAGCTGTTTTTT | CASSPWVGELFF
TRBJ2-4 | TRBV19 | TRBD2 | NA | TGTGCCAGTGGGGGGGACCCTTTAGCCAAAAACATTCAGTACTTC | CASGGDPLAKNIQYF
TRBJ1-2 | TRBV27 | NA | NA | TGTGCCAGCAGTTTGGGAGAACCAACTTACTATGGCTACACCTTC | CASSLGEPTYYGYTF
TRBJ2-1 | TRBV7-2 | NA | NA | TGTGCCAGCAGATCCAGGGGAGGGGTCAATGAGCAGTTCTTC | CASRSRGGVNEQFF
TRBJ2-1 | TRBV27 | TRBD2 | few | TGTGCCAGCAGTCTCACTAGCGGTTCCTACAATGAGCAGTTCTTC | CASSLTSGSYNEQFF